This T cell receptor beta chain was sequenced for a study of T cells in Graves' hyperthyroidism and ophthalmopathy (dated by TCRdb to the late 2010s). Regarding the study in general: Peripheral blood was sampled at the time of initial diagnosis, prior to any treatment. An independent validation cohort of some 18 hyperthyroidism patients and 17 patients who later progressed to ophthalmopathy tested prospective prediction of ophthalmopathy. TCR V-J signatures able to tell the groups apart were searched for in a discovery cohort of 90 to 100 patients, of whom roughly 42 had Graves' ophthalmopathy and some 60 had stable Graves' hyperthyroidism. According to the paper, TCR Vbeta CDR3 sequencing was carried out on roughly 130 peripheral blood samples, which came from approximately 41 ophthalmopathy, 75 or so hyperthyroidism and roughly 17 progressor patients. Once sampling was done, hyperthyroidism patients were given methimazole at a starting dose of 30 mg daily, whereas ophthalmopathy patients were given high-dose intravenous methylprednisolone. In addition, the study compared T-cell repertoires in thyroid tissue and in blood from several Graves' hyperthyroidism patients. The 95 to 100 discovery patients were randomly split 7:3 into training and test sets.

Deletion took 3 bases off V and 7 bases off J, with a span of 12 bases between the germline ends. The CDR3 spans 13 residues, from the cysteine through the phenylalanine. Here the CDR3 DNA is all that survives: 39 bases in frame from base 1. As encoded in the germline V gene, CDR1 is MNHEY while CDR2 is SVGEGT. Graves' hyperthyroidism was defined as stable when no progression to ophthalmopathy occurred over 18 months of follow-up. Hyperthyroidism patients were aged 18 to 65 years and newly diagnosed, with disease duration of less than 2 months. Patients with uncontrolled infections, other autoimmune diseases, pregnancy or lactation were excluded. Diagnoses relied on clinical symptoms, serum thyroxine and TRAb, thyroid ultrasound and orbital computed tomography. Ficoll-Paque density gradient centrifugation was used to isolate PBMCs from about 10 ml of fresh peripheral blood. Total RNA was extracted using Trizol reagent, and RNA quality was assessed on an Agilent 2100 Bioanalyzer.

This clonotype was recorded at least ten times. Its cognate antigen has yet to be identified. No per-base quality is available; no much larger clone lies one base away. What the research found in general, with its limitations: During validation, the model predicted progression to ophthalmopathy a median of around 6 months ahead of onset, with approximately 71% sensitivity and about 75% specificity. Most expanded thyroid clonotypes (frequency above 0.001) were also found in blood, which suggests that blood repertoires may mirror thyroid immune responses. Sample size was not statistically predetermined, and investigators were not blinded to group allocation. A 13 V-J signature model separated ophthalmopathy from stable hyperthyroidism, with nearly 90% sensitivity and about 81% specificity in cross-validation and 80%/75% in testing.

TCR beta CDR3 regions were amplified from RNA transcripts. The TCR CDR3 was subjected to a first round of RT-PCR using the HTBI primer set and the Qiagen OneStep RT-PCR kit. Libraries were constructed in a second round of multiplex PCR, after which size selection and purification were performed. The libraries were sequenced on an Illumina HiSeq2000 using paired-end 100 bp reads. Per the source publication's procedure: SOAPnuke was used to process the raw data, with reads discarded if the reads contained adapters or uncalled bases, had a mean Phred below 15, or lacked an exact constant-primer or identifier match. COPE v1.2.5 was used to merge high-quality paired reads, and clonotypes were defined as unique nucleotide sequences. MiTCR v1.1 was used to align clonotypes to the IMGT TRBV, TRBD and TRBJ reference segments. The analysis was restricted to V-J combinations with a frequency above 0.0001, which together covered 99.2% of the repertoires. A TCS score was defined as the ratio between F50 (clonal expansion) and ExV (chaos), using BLOSUM62-based TCRdist between CDR3 peptides within each V-J. Welch's t-statistics and random forest reduced 500 to 550 V-J features to 10 to 15, which were used in a naive Bayes classifier (R e1071). The raw public data were reprocessed by TCRdb itself: fastp quality trimming at Q25, MiXCR clonotype calling, in-frame beta chains only. Every CDR3 protein is listed once, alongside the most common genes and DNA of its rows. Here the V and J calls rest on TCRdb's processing, not on the authors' analysis. The sample profile shows about half a million distinct CDR3 sequences; under 25% of them were found once. The top ten hold about 25% of the sample.

The chain is encoded by TRBV6-2 or TRBV6-3 joined to TRBJ1-2; no D gene can be assigned with confidence. The clonotype originates from a man aged 18 to 30 with Graves' hyperthyroidism. Sequencing input: blood. The nucleotide sequence reads as follows: TGTGCCAGCAGTTATCCGGGGTCGGTTGGCTACACCTTC. Its translation is CASSYPGSVGYTF.